These 10 T cell receptor beta chains originate from one sample sequenced in a study of cytomegalovirus exposure and HLA in healthy donors. The PCR ran on 60 Vbeta and 13 Jbeta primers. This table comes from immunoSEQ multiplex PCR, and its TCRdb copy is limited to in-frame clones, with some not included. The top ten hold more than 2.5% of the sample, which has 65,000 to 95,000 clones, around 73% seen once. The sequenced sample was PBMCs. The receptors originated from a man aged 50-60 years in good health and CMV-seronegative.

This clone appeared a few times. The chain recombines TRBV6-1 with TRBJ1-4; 7 bases are a match to TRBD1. The CDR3 totals 14 residues. The germline V gene has CDR1 MNHNS and CDR2 SASEGT. With V trimmed by 7 bases and J by 6 bases, 8 bases remained unmatched. CDR3 amino acids: CASKTTGLHEKLFF. CDR3 sequence (DNA): TGTGCCAGCAAGACGACAGGGCTGCATGAAAAACTGTTTTTT.

The V gene is TRBV27, the J gene TRBJ1-5; D not resolved. The CDR3 contains 14 residues. The germline V gene has CDR1 MNHEY and CDR2 SMNVEV (reference sequence). Trimming removed 6 bases from V and 9 bases from J, with 18 bases in between. CDR3 nucleotide sequence: TGTGCCAGCAGCAGGCACATACCGGGAGGGCCCCAGCATTTT. Translating gives CASSRHIPGGPQHF.

This rearrangement joins TRBV5-1 to TRBJ2-3, with 10 bases that match TRBD1. Trimming at V came to 4 bases and at J to 3 bases, leaving 11 bases not matched to a gene. The CDR3 is made up of 17 amino acids. Germline values: CDR1 SGHRS, CDR2 YFSETQ. This CDR3 reads CASSPRLRDRGTDTQYF. The CDR3 region has the DNA TGCGCCAGCAGCCCCAGACTCCGGGACAGGGGAACAGATACGCAGTATTTT.

The chain couples TRBV19 to TRBJ2-3; no firm D call. Trimming took 5 bases from V and 1 from J, leaving 10 bases between them. The CDR3 contains 14 residues. The germline V gene encodes CDR1 LNHDA and CDR2 SQIVND (reference sequence). As DNA, the CDR3 is TGTGCCAGTAGTCTAAATGGGCGCACAGATACGCAGTATTTT. Its protein is CASSLNGRTDTQYF.

This chain uses TRBV5-1 with TRBJ2-1; 9 nucleotides line up with TRBD2. With V trimmed by 1 base and J by 7 bases, 6 bases remained unmatched. CDR3 length equals 15 residues. Germline CDR1 SGHRS, CDR2 YFSETQ. In DNA form, the CDR3 reads TGCGCCAGCAGCTTGAGTCTAGCGGGGAGGAATGAGCAGTTCTTC. Amino acids: CASSLSLAGRNEQFF.

The rearrangement joins TRBV4-1 to TRBJ2-4; D is perhaps TRBD1 (6 bases). Germline V lookup: CDR1 MGHRA, CDR2 YSYEKL. The ends were cut back, 5 bases at V and 8 bases at J, with 22 bases in the middle. This CDR3 spans 16 amino acids. The CDR3 reads CASSTDRKSFVDIQYF. CDR3 DNA: TGCGCCAGCAGCACGGACAGAAAATCTTTTGTTGACATTCAGTACTTC.

This rearrangement joins TRBV7-8 to TRBJ2-1; 7 bases fit TRBD2. CDR3 length: 16 residues. CDR1 SGHVS and CDR2 FQNEAQ come from the germline V gene. Germline trimming cut 0 bases from V and 3 bases from J; bases unmatched to any gene: 5. The CDR3 is CASSLAGTSVYNEQFF. The CDR3 nucleotides read TGTGCCAGCAGCTTAGCTGGTACTAGCGTCTACAATGAGCAGTTCTTC.

This sequence joins TRBV19 and TRBJ1-2; 9 nucleotides agree with TRBD1. The V gene's germline CDR1 is LNHDA and CDR2 SQIVND (reference sequence). There are 15 residues in the CDR3. Trimming took 5 bases from V and 2 from J; bases not matched to a gene: 6. This CDR3 reads CASSSPGTGNYGYTF. The CDR3 DNA is TGTGCCAGTAGTTCTCCCGGGACAGGGAACTATGGCTACACCTTC.

V is TRBV15 and J is TRBJ1-2; D gene ambiguous. The CDR3 consists of 16 residues. V gave up 0 bases and J gave up 8 bases, with 19 bases separating them. Germline CDR1 and CDR2: LNHNV and YYDKDF (reference sequence). The CDR3 DNA reads as TGTGCCACCAGCAGAGATCGATTAGGCCGTTCGGGGGGCTACACCTTC. Amino acid sequence: CATSRDRLGRSGGYTF.

The chain carries TRBV9 and TRBJ1-6; 9 bases match TRBD1. Per germline, CDR1 SGDLS and CDR2 YYNGEE. The CDR3 is 14 residues long. Unmatched junction bases numbered 0, after V lost 0 bases and J lost 8 bases. The CDR3, as DNA: TGTGCCAGCAGCGTAGGGGACAGGGATTCACCCCTCCACTTT. This translates into CASSVGDRDSPLHF.